These 16 T cell receptor beta chains were sequenced from one sample in a study of T cell repertoires in cytomegalovirus infection. TCRdb reprocessed the reads via MiXCR and lists one record per CDR3 protein. The profile shows roughly 990,000 distinct CDR3 sequences, 30% to 40% of them singletons. No antigen is known for these receptors. Material: cultured CD8+ T cells from PBMCs, obtained from culture after CMV antigen stimulation. All receptors come from a human donor in good health (CMV status not recorded). Some clones in this sample may be carry-over from other donors' samples.

This chain links TRBV15 with TRBJ2-7, with D perhaps TRBD1 or TRBD2 (6 bases each). In germline, CDR1 is LNHNV, CDR2 YYDKDF (reference sequence). The CDR3 runs 13 residues. Between the trimmed V and J ends, which lost 5 bases and 7 bases, there was a span of 15 bases. The CDR3 reads CATSGGTPLEQYV. CDR3 coding DNA: TGTGCCACCAGCGGCGGGACACCGCTTGAGCAGTACGTC.

This clonotype was recorded many times. This chain uses TRBV7-6 with TRBJ2-1, with 12 bases matching TRBD2. The CDR3 sequence is 20 residues long. Germline V gives CDR1 SGHVS, CDR2 FNYEAQ. V dropped 3 bases and J dropped 7; count of bases not matched to a gene: 19. CDR3 residues: CASSFLSASGGEQLFNEQFF. The CDR3 DNA follows: TGTGCCAGCAGCTTCTTATCTGCTAGCGGGGGGGAACAACTATTTAATGAGCAGTTCTTC.

The rearrangement uses TRBV6-6 and TRBJ1-3; no clear D. The CDR3 totals 15 residues. CDR1 is MNHNY, CDR2 SVGAGI, per germline (reference sequence). Trimming pared 2 bases from V and 1 base from J, leaving 9 bases between. CDR3 in amino acids: CASSYDGSSGNTIYF. The CDR3 coding sequence is TGTGCCAGCAGTTACGACGGGTCTTCTGGAAACACCATATATTTT.

The V call is TRBV5-6, the J call TRBJ2-1, with D perhaps given as TRBD1 or TRBD2 (5 bases each). This CDR3 contains 16 residues. Germline V gene sequence: CDR1 SGHDT, CDR2 YYEEEE. V dropped 4 bases and J dropped 1 base, with 15 bases sitting between them. The chain's CDR3 is CASSRIGAGSYNEQFF. In DNA form, the CDR3 reads TGTGCCAGCAGCCGCATCGGGGCAGGTTCCTACAATGAGCAGTTCTTC.

About this clonotype itself: This may be a read error: a much more frequent sequence differs by one nucleotide. This chain uses TRBV7-2 with TRBJ2-2; the D is unclear. CDR3 length equals 16 residues. Per germline, CDR1 SGHTA and CDR2 FQGNSA. CDR3 protein: CVSSLNVHPNTGELFF. The DNA of the CDR3 is TGTGTCAGCAGCTTGAATGTCCACCCGAACACCGGGGAGCTGTTTTTT.

The chain has TRBV4-1 and TRBJ2-3; D not resolved. Germline values: CDR1 MGHRA, CDR2 YSYEKL. The CDR3 spans 16 residues. Trimming took off 2 bases at V and 2 bases at J, with 14 bases between the two ends. The CDR3 DNA reads as TGCGCCAGCAGCCAAACCCCCGATTTGATCACAGATACGCAGTATTTT. Translation: CASSQTPDLITDTQYF.

This clonotype was recorded many times. V gene TRBV7-3 combines with J gene TRBJ2-2; 7 nucleotides match TRBD1. V gave up 5 bases and J gave up 5 bases; unmatched junction bases: 8. The germline gives CDR1 SGHTA, CDR2 FQGTGA. CDR3 length: 15 amino acids. The CDR3 spells CASSLADRATGELFF. CDR3 sequence (DNA): TGTGCCAGCAGCCTCGCTGACAGGGCTACCGGGGAGCTGTTTTTT.

J is TRBJ2-1 and V is TRBV28, with D perhaps TRBD2 (5 bases). CDR1 and CDR2 (germline): MDHEN, SYDVKM. The CDR3 loop spans 15 amino acids. Deletions cut 5 bases from V and 6 bases from J, with 17 bases between. The CDR3 DNA reads TGTGCCAGCAGTCCCCTTTTTTTGGAGGCCAATGAGCAGTTCTTC. This encodes CASSPLFLEANEQFF.

Only a few counts were recorded for this clonotype. The genes are TRBV11-2 and TRBJ1-6, with D hard to call. Looked up from germline, CDR1 is SGHAT and CDR2 is FQNNGV. The CDR3 is 16 amino acids. V dropped 0 bases and J dropped 4 bases, with 10 bases sitting between them. CDR3 loop: CASSLDGTEYNSPLHF. The CDR3, as DNA: TGTGCCAGCAGCTTAGATGGCACAGAGTATAATTCACCCCTCCACTTT. Based on the CDR3 plus reference TRBV11-2 and TRBJ1-6, the full variable domain is EAGVAQSPRYKIIEKRQSVAFWCNPISGHATLYWYQQILGQGPKLLIQFQNNGVVDDSQLPKDRFSAERLKGVDSTLKIQPAKLEDSAVYLCASSLDGTEYNSPLHFGNGTRLTVT.

This clonotype was detected a few times. This sequence joins TRBV6-5 and TRBJ2-2; 9 bases fit TRBD1. The ends lost 7 bases at V and 6 bases at J; junction bases unmatched: 6. CDR1 is MNHEY and CDR2 is SVGAGI in the germline V gene. This CDR3 is 14 amino acids long. Here the CDR3 reads CASTGQGPPGELFF. The CDR3 nucleotides read TGTGCCAGCACAGGACAGGGGCCCCCCGGGGAGCTGTTTTTT.

The rearrangement uses TRBV2 and TRBJ2-1, with unresolved D. Trimming took off 6 bases at V and 8 bases at J, with 11 bases between the two ends. The CDR3 totals 12 residues. CDR1 and CDR2 (germline): SNHLY, FYNNEI. The CDR3: CASRSARYEQFF. The CDR3 coding sequence is TGTGCCAGCAGGTCTGCCCGGTATGAGCAGTTCTTC.

Comments on this clonotype: A clone one base away is much larger, so this may be a read error. The chain is built from TRBV12-3 or TRBV12-4 and TRBJ1-5; D call uncertain. CDR3 size: 14 residues. This CDR3 is CASGLSWSDQPQHF. CDR3 bases: TGTGCCAGCGGTTTATCTTGGTCGGATCAGCCCCAGCATTTT.

The V call is TRBV4-2, the J call TRBJ1-5, with a possible D match to TRBD1 (6 bases). Germline V gives CDR1 LGHNA, CDR2 YNFKEQ. With 0 bases removed from V and 5 bases from J, the gap between germline ends came to 11 bases. This CDR3 comprises 15 residues. CDR3 nucleotide sequence: TGTGCCAGCAGCCAAGAGAGGCAGGGGCATCAGCCCCAGCATTTT. Amino acid sequence: CASSQERQGHQPQHF.

The J gene is TRBJ1-6, the V gene TRBV5-6; D gene ambiguous. This CDR3 is 13 amino acids long. V lost 0 bases to trimming and J lost 14 bases, with 12 bases between them. From germline, CDR1 is SGHDT and CDR2 YYEEEE. DNA for the CDR3: TGTGCCAGCAGCTTGGCCGGCGGGAAGTCCCTCCACTTT. It translates to CASSLAGGKSLHF.

This clonotype was counted a few times. The chain employs TRBV10-3 and TRBJ1-1; D is uncertain. This CDR3 spans 15 amino acids. V shed 0 bases and J shed 3 bases, with 11 bases lying between them. From germline, CDR1 is ENHRY and CDR2 SYGVKD. The CDR3 reads CAISESRGIYTEAFF. DNA for the CDR3: TGTGCCATCAGTGAGTCGAGAGGGATTTACACTGAAGCTTTCTTT.

The chain joins TRBV4-2 to TRBJ1-5; unclear D gene. V was shortened by 1 base and J by 11 bases, with 15 bases between the two germline ends. Germline V gene sequence: CDR1 LGHNA, CDR2 YNFKEQ. The CDR3 spans 14 residues. CDR3: CASSQGSISAAQHF. CDR3 DNA: TGTGCCAGCAGCCAAGGATCGATATCAGCGGCCCAGCATTTT.